This section outlines one TCR beta chain sequence together with its context. Its antigen is currently unknown. With duration under 3 months, ophthalmopathy was active: Clinical Activity Score at least 3, NOSPECS at least 4. Every diagnosis used clinical symptoms, serum thyroxine and TRAb, thyroid ultrasound and orbital computed tomography. This specimen comes from a study of T cells in Graves' hyperthyroidism and ophthalmopathy. It was RNA transcripts that yielded the amplified TCR beta CDR3 regions. A first-round RT-PCR of the TCR CDR3 used the HTBI primer set. Via MiXCR, TCRdb re-called the multiplex PCR reads, giving one row per CDR3 protein. This table holds under 600,000 distinct CDR3 sequences, about a sixth found once. Germline V gene lookup returns CDR1 ENHRY and CDR2 SYGVKD. This CDR3 is built from 16 residues. J was trimmed by 2 bases and V by 0 bases; bases with no gene match: 6. Study findings and constraints: Blood also showed most of the thyroid clonotypes that were expanded above 0.001.

The chain carries TRBV10-3 and TRBJ2-5; the match to TRBD1 covers 7 bases. The receptor was isolated from a middle-aged woman with Graves' ophthalmopathy. Sequenced material: blood. CDR3: CAISESDRRRQETQYF. CDR3 bases: TGTGCCATCAGTGAGTCGGACAGGCGGCGACAAGAGACCCAGTACTTC.